The following is a TCR beta chain sequence with its context. Using immunoSEQ multiplex PCR, the repertoire was profiled, and TCRdb retains in-frame clones only, with some absent. Here the sample spans roughly 62,000 clones, approximately 94% being singletons. The source of the sample is a study of preoperative IRX-2 immunotherapy in early breast cancer. The treatment here: preoperative locoregional IRX-2 cytokine immunotherapy. Preoperative locoregional IRX-2 cytokine immunotherapy was tested in the phase Ib source study. This TCR came from a human donor with breast cancer. Sample collection occurred from a patient treated with IRX-2 immunotherapy.

The CDR3 here is CASSPSLAVVGELFF. DNA for the CDR3: TGTGCCAGCAGCCCCAGTCTAGCGGTGGTCGGGGAGCTGTTTTTT. The chain uses TRBV9 and TRBJ2-2, with 7 bases fitting TRBD2. Germline V gene data show CDR1 as SGDLS and CDR2 as YYNGEE. The length of the CDR3 is 15 residues. V shed 4 bases and J 7 bases; nucleotides not matched to a gene: 10.